These T cell receptor beta chains were read from a single sample in a study of cytomegalovirus exposure and HLA in healthy donors. Measured with immunoSEQ multiplex PCR; TCRdb has only the in-frame clones, and not every one. The sample records around 200,000 clones, roughly four fifths being singletons. The sequencing sample was made of PBMCs. The source of these receptors is a man aged 25-45 years in good health and CMV-seronegative. Both conserved end residues are part of each CDR3. A D gene is named only where the DNA matches it firmly. Clone size is not always given. Where it is, it says once, few, many or a class for expanded clones.

j_gene	d_gene	abundance	v_gene	CDR3aa	CDR3nt
TRBJ2-7	TRBD2	NA	TRBV19	CASSLSTSGSFYEQYF	TGTGCCAGTAGTCTCAGCACTAGCGGGAGTTTCTACGAGCAGTACTTC
TRBJ2-7	TRBD2	NA	TRBV5-1	CASSSGSSEQYF	TGCGCCAGCAGTAGCGGGAGTTCCGAGCAGTACTTC
TRBJ1-1	NA	NA	TRBV25-1	CASSKGWGGTEAFF	TGTGCCAGCAGCAAAGGTTGGGGGGGGACTGAAGCTTTCTTT
TRBJ2-7	NA	NA	TRBV23-1	CASKHTGYEQYF	TGCGCCAGCAAACACACAGGGTACGAGCAGTACTTC
TRBJ2-1	TRBD2	NA	TRBV28	CASSLGASGHNEQFF	TGTGCCAGCAGTTTGGGGGCTAGCGGGCACAATGAGCAGTTCTTC
TRBJ2-1	TRBD2	NA	TRBV9	CASSVGRGLADNYNEQFF	TGTGCCAGCAGCGTAGGGCGTGGACTAGCGGACAATTACAATGAGCAGTTCTTC
TRBJ2-3	NA	NA	TRBV27	CASNLGSGVTDTQYF	TGTGCCAGCAATTTAGGGTCCGGGGTTACAGATACGCAGTATTTT
TRBJ2-2	NA	NA	TRBV2	CASNFENTGELFF	TGTGCCAGCAACTTTGAGAACACCGGGGAGCTGTTTTTT
TRBJ1-5	NA	NA	TRBV9	CASSTSGGYNQPQHF	TGTGCCAGCAGCACCAGTGGGGGGTACAATCAGCCCCAGCATTTT
TRBJ1-1	TRBD1	NA	TRBV28	CASSSLTGGGLNTEAFF	TGTGCCAGCAGTTCCTTGACAGGGGGCGGGTTGAACACTGAAGCTTTCTTT
TRBJ2-7	TRBD2	NA	TRBV6-6	CASSRGEYEQYF	TGTGCCAGCAGCCGGGGGGAGTACGAGCAGTACTTC
TRBJ1-2	NA	NA	TRBV19	CASRAGLSFYGYTF	TGTGCCAGTAGGGCCGGACTGAGCTTCTATGGCTACACCTTC
TRBJ2-7	NA	NA	TRBV2	CASGLTYEQYF	TGTGCCAGCGGACTAACTTACGAGCAGTACTTC
TRBJ2-3	NA	few	TRBV2	CASNTGFGSTNTDTQYF	TGTGCCAGCAACACAGGATTCGGTTCTACCAACACAGATACGCAGTATTTT
TRBJ1-2	TRBD1	NA	TRBV29-1	CSVGYRGSNYGYTF	TGCAGCGTTGGCTACAGGGGGTCGAACTATGGCTACACCTTC
TRBJ2-5	TRBD2	NA	TRBV9	CASSGGGSGIETQYF	TGTGCCAGCAGCGGCGGGGGTAGCGGGATTGAGACCCAGTACTTC
TRBJ2-2	TRBD1	few	TRBV19	CASSGTENTGELFF	TGTGCCAGTAGTGGGACAGAGAACACCGGGGAGCTGTTTTTT
TRBJ2-5	TRBD2	NA	TRBV5-4	CASSLRVTRTSGKETQYF	TGTGCCAGCAGCTTGCGCGTGACTCGAACTAGCGGGAAAGAGACCCAGTACTTC
TRBJ2-7	TRBD2	once	TRBV19	CASSIFAGGGYEQYF	TGTGCCAGTAGTATATTTGCGGGAGGGGGCTACGAGCAGTACTTC
TRBJ1-2	NA	NA	TRBV6-1	CASSERRVNYGYTF	TGTGCCAGCAGTGAACGGAGGGTTAACTATGGCTACACCTTC